This T cell receptor beta chain was recorded in a study of memory CD4+ T cells and cytomegalovirus serostatus. This clone appeared a single time. An end of the junction differs from the germline gene, which may be a read error. TCRdb keeps only in-frame clones here, not all; method: immunoSEQ multiplex PCR. The data contain fewer than 35,000 clones, around 75% of them seen just once; the ten biggest clones take up under 0.85%. The sort gate was single viable CD3+CD4+CD8-CD45RO+ cells for memory CD4+ T cells. The sample comprised memory CD4+ T cells from blood. This receptor was identified in an adult in good health and CMV-seronegative.

CDR3 region: CASSLSGAGNEKLFF. The CDR3, as DNA: TGTGCTAGCAGCTTATCGGGAGCTGGGAATGAAAAACTGTTTTTT. The rearrangement uses TRBV7-7 and TRBJ1-4; D unclear. The CDR3 totals 15 residues. Germline CDR1 SSHAT, CDR2 FNYEAQ (reference sequence).